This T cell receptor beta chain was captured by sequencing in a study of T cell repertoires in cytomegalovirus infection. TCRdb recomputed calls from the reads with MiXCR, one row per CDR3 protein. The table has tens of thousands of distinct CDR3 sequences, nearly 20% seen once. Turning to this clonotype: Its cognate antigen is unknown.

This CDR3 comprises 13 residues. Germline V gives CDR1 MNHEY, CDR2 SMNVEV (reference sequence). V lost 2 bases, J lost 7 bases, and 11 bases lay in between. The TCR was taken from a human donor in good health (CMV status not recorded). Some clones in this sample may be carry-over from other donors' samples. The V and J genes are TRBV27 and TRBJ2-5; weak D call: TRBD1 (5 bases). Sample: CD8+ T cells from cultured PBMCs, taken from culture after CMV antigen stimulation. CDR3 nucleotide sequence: TGTGCCAGCAGTTTACAGGGTTTTGGGACCCAGTACTTC. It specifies CASSLQGFGTQYF.